This TCR beta chain was observed in a study of T cell clones after liver transplantation. Background on the study: TCRbeta sequencing after a pre-transplant mixed lymphocyte reaction identified graft-donor-reactive clones, later tracked in post-transplant blood. Standard immunosuppression, with no induction, continued until 12-24 months after transplant. Broader study findings: Rather than being deleted, graft donor-reactive T cells may have moved into the graft. Compared with third party-reactive sequences, donor-reactive ones declined more, independent of withdrawal success.

Worth noting for this clone: What it binds is not known.

Germline-derived CDR1 and CDR2 are SGDLS and YYNGEE. The CDR3 is made up of 14 amino acids. V trimming: 3 bases; J trimming: 1 base; junction bases outside the gene matches: 3. Libraries were prepared by immunoSEQ multiplex PCR; TCRdb keeps only in-frame clonotypes and omits some of them. The table lists roughly 20,000 clones, approximately 94% of them singletons. The sample was CD8+ T cells from blood, taken less than 28 months after liver transplant. The TCR sequence derives from a human patient who received a liver transplant. T cells may partly derive from the graft donor. V is TRBV9 and J is TRBJ2-5, with 7 bases identical to TRBD1. CDR3 in amino acids: CASSAGTAQETQYF. The CDR3 DNA sequence: TGTGCCAGCAGCGCTGGGACAGCCCAAGAGACCCAGTACTTC.